This T cell receptor (beta chain) was sequenced in a study of T cells after yellow fever vaccination (dated by TCRdb to about 2019). For context, the study as a whole: The SMART-Seq v4 Ultra Low Input RNA kit was used to prepare libraries from fractions with low cell numbers. Blood was drawn at multiple timepoints before and after primary and secondary immunization, with bulk PBMC replicates and cell subsets isolated. To follow T-cell clones before and after primary and booster YFV17D yellow fever vaccination, bulk TCR alpha and beta repertoires were sequenced over time. Two healthy male donors made up the cohort, one aged 18 to 29 years and the other aged 30 to 40 years.

What the work shows at the level of the full study, not this receptor alone: Because abundant contaminating clonotypes from the bulk population could be contained in FACS-sorted repertoires, computational filtering was required. After the booster, most of the clones that had expanded following primary vaccination were detected again (almost 98% of CD4 and 85% to 90% of CD8), which suggests that memory was broadly maintained. The secondary T-cell response was weaker than the primary response but faster, peaking on day 5 instead of day 15. Only a couple of donors were included in the study, so the extent to which the findings can be generalized is limited. A small fraction of clonotypes appeared in both the CD4 and CD8 compartments, likely as a result of convergent recombination.

Per the germline V gene (reference sequence), MNHEY is the CDR1 and SMNVEV is the CDR2. At the junction V is shortened by 3 bases and J by 8 bases; bases outside the gene matches: 11. From its cysteine to its phenylalanine, the CDR3 spans 16 amino acids. The read is trimmed to its CDR3 DNA, 48 bases read in frame from base 1. These reads were obtained on an Illumina NovaSeq 6000. Synthesis of TCR cDNA relied on 5'RACE template switching, a step that introduced a universal primer site along with unique molecular identifiers. Priming of cDNA synthesis was performed from both the TCR alpha and TCR beta constant segments. Libraries were amplified in two PCR steps, with sample barcodes and sequencing adapters added in the second step. Sequencing of libraries was done on Illumina HiSeq 2500 (2x100 bp) or NovaSeq (2x150 bp). Processing in the source paper ran as follows. MIGEC was used to demultiplex reads and collapse the reads into UMI consensus sequences, and MiXCR was used for V(D)J alignment. Clonotypes responding to the vaccine were identified with edgeR on replicate PBMC samples, with the criteria of FDR below 0.01 and a log2 fold change above 5 up to day 15. Each bulk clonotype was labeled CD4 or CD8 based on which sequenced repertoire, CD4 or CD8, contained the clonotype at higher abundance. The raw public reads went through TCRdb reprocessing: fastp at Q25, MiXCR clone calling, in-frame beta chains kept. For every CDR3 protein sequence, its rows merge into one entry that carries the most common genes and DNA. The V and J calls here are based on TCRdb, not the publication. The sample yields about 340,000 distinct CDR3 sequences; around 3.9% were counted once. The top ten clones comprise about 24% of the sample.

This clonotype was recorded a few times. The antigen it binds to is not known. Per-base qualities were not stored, and no clone one base away is much larger. Sample treatment or condition, as interpreted from the label and publication: live attenuated yellow fever vaccine strain. At every blood-draw timepoint, two biological replicates of bulk PBMCs were collected. PBMCs were isolated from peripheral blood using a standard Ficoll-Paque protocol. TriZol was used to extract RNA from bulk PBMCs, from CD4 and CD8 fractions, and from dextramer-positive and dextramer-negative fractions. The specimen comprised PBMCs, sampled 5 days after the yellow fever booster vaccination. The chain was built from TRBV27 and TRBJ2-3; 10 of the junction bases match TRBD2. The sequence was obtained from a man between 18 and 35 years old who received the YFV17D yellow fever vaccine. The encoded CDR3 is CASSFGVAGGFGTQYF. The DNA is TGTGCCAGCAGTTTCGGGGTAGCGGGGGGATTCGGTACGCAGTATTTT.